This T cell receptor (beta chain) was retrieved from a study of T cells in Graves' hyperthyroidism and ophthalmopathy. Amplification targeted TCR beta CDR3 regions from RNA transcripts. RT-PCR in the first round (using the HTBI primer set) targeted the TCR CDR3. TCRdb re-derived calls from the multiplex PCR reads in MiXCR, one entry per CDR3 protein. The data contain under 300,000 distinct CDR3 sequences, about an eighth of them singletons. Around 9.9 ml of fresh peripheral blood supplied the PBMCs. The source is a woman in her twenties or thirties with Graves' hyperthyroidism that later progressed to Graves' ophthalmopathy. The sequenced material came from blood.

The CDR3, as DNA: TGCGCCAGCAGCCAAGGGGGACAGGTGAGGGCCACCGGGGAGCTGTTTTTT. It is translated as CASSQGGQVRATGELFF. The rearrangement joins TRBV4-1 to TRBJ2-2, with 8 bases fitting TRBD1. The CDR3 has 17 residues. CDR1 is MGHRA and CDR2 is YSYEKL in the germline V gene. J lost 4 bases, V lost 1 base, and 8 bases had no gene match.